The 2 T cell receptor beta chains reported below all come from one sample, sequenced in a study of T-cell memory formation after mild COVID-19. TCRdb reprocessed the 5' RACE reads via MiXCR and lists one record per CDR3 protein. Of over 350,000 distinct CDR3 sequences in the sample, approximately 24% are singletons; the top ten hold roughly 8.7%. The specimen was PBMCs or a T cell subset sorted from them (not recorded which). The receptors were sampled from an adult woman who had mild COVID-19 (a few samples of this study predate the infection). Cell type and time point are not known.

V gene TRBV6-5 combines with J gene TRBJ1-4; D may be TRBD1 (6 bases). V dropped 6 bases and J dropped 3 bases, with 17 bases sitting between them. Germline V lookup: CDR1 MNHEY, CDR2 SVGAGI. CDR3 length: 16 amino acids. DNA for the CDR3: TGTGCCAGCAGACCCTCGTACAGGGCACCTAATGAAAAACTGTTTTTT. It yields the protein CASRPSYRAPNEKLFF.

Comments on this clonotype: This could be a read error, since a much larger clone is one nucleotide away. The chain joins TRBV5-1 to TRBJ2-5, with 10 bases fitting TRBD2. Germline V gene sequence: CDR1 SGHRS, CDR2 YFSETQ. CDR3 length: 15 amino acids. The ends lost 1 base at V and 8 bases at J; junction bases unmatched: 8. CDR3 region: CASSLKRGGRDTQYF. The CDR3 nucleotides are TGCGCCAGCAGCTTGAAGCGGGGGGGCCGAGATACCCAGTACTTC.